This TCR beta chain was profiled in a study of blood T cell repertoires in COVID-19. CDR1 is SGHKS and CDR2 is YYEKEE in the germline V gene (reference sequence). The CDR3 covers 13 residues. The V and J ends lost 5 bases and 4 bases, in that order; junction bases with no gene match: 5. The assay was immunoSEQ multiplex PCR, and TCRdb's table has in-frame clones only and misses some. This repertoire shows almost 95,000 clones, 55% to 80% found once; its top ten account for 20% to 25%. This receptor was identified in a woman aged 60 to 75 in a cohort sampled during active or convalescent COVID-19. The chain employs TRBV5-5 and TRBJ1-2, with 7 bases fitting TRBD1. Input material: peripheral blood. This CDR3 is CASSLGGAYGYTF. CDR3 nucleotides: TGTGCCAGCAGTCTAGGGGGCGCCTATGGCTACACCTTC.